These 10 T cell receptor beta chains were all obtained from the same sample, sequenced in a study of HIV-infected patients and healthy controls (dated by TCRdb to 2014 to 2015). Library preparation used 5' RACE. TCRdb lists the instrument as Illumina MiSeq. TCRdb trimmed public reads at Q25 via fastp, called clones via MiXCR and kept in-frame beta chains. Each record represents a unique CDR3 protein, reported with the most common genes and DNA among its rows. Within this sample are around 58,000 distinct CDR3 sequences, with 15% to 20% of them counted one time only. Of the sample, more than 1.3% falls within the top ten clones. The sample taken for sequencing was CD4+ T cells from blood. These receptors all come from a human donor in good health.

This clonotype was seen at least ten times. The V gene is TRBV7-2, the J gene TRBJ1-2; 7 bases fit TRBD1. CDR1 and CDR2 from the germline V gene are SGHTA and FQGNSA. The CDR3 runs 17 residues. J was trimmed by 4 bases and V by 5 bases; bases with no gene match: 16. The CDR3: CASSPMTGTRASYGYTF. The CDR3 DNA reads TGTGCCAGCAGCCCAATGACAGGGACGAGAGCCTCCTATGGCTACACCTTC.

This chain links TRBV7-2 with TRBJ1-4, with D uncertain. Germline loops: CDR1 SGHTA, CDR2 FQGNSA. Trimming stripped 3 bases from V and 5 bases from J, with 10 bases between. The CDR3 totals 14 residues. CDR3: CASSLETGNEKLFF. The CDR3 coding sequence is TGTGCCAGCAGCTTGGAGACGGGAAATGAAAAACTGTTTTTT. Variable domain in full (rest from reference TRBV7-2 and TRBJ1-4): GAGVSQSPSNKVTEKGKDVELRCDPISGHTALYWYRQSLGQGLEFLIYFQGNSAPDKSGLPSDRFSAERTGGSVSTLTIQRTQQEDSAVYLCASSLETGNEKLFFGSGTQLSVL.

The chain combines TRBV11-2 with TRBJ2-3, with 7 bases fitting TRBD1. From germline, CDR1 is SGHAT and CDR2 FQNNGV. J was trimmed by 6 bases and V by 5 bases; bases with no gene match: 14. This CDR3 is built from 16 residues. Here the CDR3 DNA reads TGTGCCAGCAGCCCCCGGCCCGGAACGACAGGGGATACGCAGTATTTT. Residues: CASSPRPGTTGDTQYF.

The chain has TRBV20-1 and TRBJ2-7, with D possibly called TRBD1 or TRBD2 (5 bases each). The germline gives CDR1 DFQATT, CDR2 SNEGSKA (reference sequence). This CDR3 has 16 amino acids. The V and J ends lost 0 bases and 0 bases respectively, with 15 bases between them. The chain's CDR3 is CSARDPRSGSSYEQYF. The CDR3 region has the DNA TGCAGTGCTAGAGATCCGAGGTCAGGGAGCTCCTACGAGCAGTACTTC.

The chain recombines TRBV3-1 with TRBJ2-4; weak D call: TRBD2 (5 bases). Germline CDR1 reads LGHDT; CDR2 reads YNNKEL (reference sequence). V shed 0 bases and J shed 11 bases, with 8 bases lying between them. The CDR3 is 12 amino acids. CDR3 coding DNA: TGTGCCAGCAGCCAAGATCGGGGTCTTCAGTACTTC. Translated, it gives CASSQDRGLQYF.

The chain has TRBV24-1 and TRBJ2-3; D unresolved. Germline V gene sequence: CDR1 KGHDR, CDR2 SFDVKD. The ends were cut back, 4 bases at V and 1 base at J, with 5 bases in the middle. The CDR3 contains 13 residues. Written as DNA, the CDR3 is TGTGCCACCAGTGAGGTCGGCACAGATACGCAGTATTTT. It codes for CATSEVGTDTQYF.

This clonotype appeared a few times. The chain couples TRBV20-1 to TRBJ2-5; D remains unclear. Germline CDR1 reads DFQATT; CDR2 reads SNEGSKA (reference sequence). Trimming removed 1 base at V and 1 base at J, with 10 bases between. CDR3 length: 14 amino acids. The CDR3 protein is CSARVIRIQETQYF. The CDR3 nucleotides read TGCAGTGCTAGAGTTATTAGGATCCAAGAGACCCAGTACTTC.

The genes are TRBV6-6 and TRBJ2-1; unclear D gene. Germline CDR1 and CDR2: MNHNY and SVGAGI (reference sequence). This CDR3 contains 15 residues. The V and J ends lost 6 bases and 0 bases respectively, with 12 bases between them. CDR3 amino acids: CASSYLAISYNEQFF. The CDR3 DNA reads as TGTGCCAGCAGCTACCTGGCGATCTCCTACAATGAGCAGTTCTTC.

A few counts support this clonotype. This chain's CDR3 is CASSRSGIRRYEQYF. DNA for the CDR3: TGTGCCAGCAGCCGGAGCGGGATCCGCCGCTACGAGCAGTACTTC. V gene TRBV28 combines with J gene TRBJ2-7, with TRBD2 matching over 7 bases. V gave up 6 bases and J gave up 3 bases; unmatched junction bases: 11. The CDR3 runs to 15 residues. CDR1 is MDHEN and CDR2 is SYDVKM in the germline V gene.

This clonotype occurred many times. The chain couples TRBV12-3 or TRBV12-4 to TRBJ2-3; 8 nucleotides line up with TRBD2. Trimming took 8 bases from V and 1 from J; bases not matched to a gene: 5. This CDR3 contains 14 residues. CDR3 amino acids: CASGTSEGTDTQYF. The CDR3 DNA is TGTGCCAGCGGGACTAGTGAGGGCACAGATACGCAGTATTTT.